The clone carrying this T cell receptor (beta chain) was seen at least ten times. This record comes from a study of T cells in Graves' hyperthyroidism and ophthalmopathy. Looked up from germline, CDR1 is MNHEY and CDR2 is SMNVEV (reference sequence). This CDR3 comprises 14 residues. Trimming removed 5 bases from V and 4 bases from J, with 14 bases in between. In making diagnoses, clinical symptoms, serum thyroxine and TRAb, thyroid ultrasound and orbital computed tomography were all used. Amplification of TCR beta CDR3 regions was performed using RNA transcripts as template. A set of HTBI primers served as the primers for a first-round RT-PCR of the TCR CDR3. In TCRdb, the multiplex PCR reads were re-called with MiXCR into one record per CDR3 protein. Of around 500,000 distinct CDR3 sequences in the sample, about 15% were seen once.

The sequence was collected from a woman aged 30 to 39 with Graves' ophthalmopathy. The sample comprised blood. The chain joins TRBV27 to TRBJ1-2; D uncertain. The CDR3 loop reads CASSDPATPYGYTF. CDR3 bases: TGTGCCAGCAGTGATCCAGCGACTCCCTATGGCTACACCTTC.